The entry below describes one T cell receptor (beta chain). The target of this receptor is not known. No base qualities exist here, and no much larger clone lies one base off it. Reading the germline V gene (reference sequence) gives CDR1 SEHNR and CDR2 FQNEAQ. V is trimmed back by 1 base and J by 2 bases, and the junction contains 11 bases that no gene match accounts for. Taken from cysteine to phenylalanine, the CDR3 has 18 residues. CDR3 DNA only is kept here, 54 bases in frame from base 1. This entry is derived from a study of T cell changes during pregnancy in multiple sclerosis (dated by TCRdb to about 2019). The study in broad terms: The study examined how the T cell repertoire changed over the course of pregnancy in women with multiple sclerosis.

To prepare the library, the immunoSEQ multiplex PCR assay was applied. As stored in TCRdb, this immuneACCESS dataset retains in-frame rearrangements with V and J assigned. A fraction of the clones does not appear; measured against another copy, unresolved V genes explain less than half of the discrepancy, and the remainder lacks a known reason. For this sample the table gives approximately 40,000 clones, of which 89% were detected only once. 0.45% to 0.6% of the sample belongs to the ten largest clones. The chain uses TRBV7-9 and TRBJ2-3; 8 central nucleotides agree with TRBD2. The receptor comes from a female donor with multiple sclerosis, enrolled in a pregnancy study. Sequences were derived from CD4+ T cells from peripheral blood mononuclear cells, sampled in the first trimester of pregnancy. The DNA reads TGTGCCAGCAGCTTAGTGGCGGGGGGCAGCTATTCCACAGATACGCAGTATTTT. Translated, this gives CASSLVAGGSYSTDTQYF.